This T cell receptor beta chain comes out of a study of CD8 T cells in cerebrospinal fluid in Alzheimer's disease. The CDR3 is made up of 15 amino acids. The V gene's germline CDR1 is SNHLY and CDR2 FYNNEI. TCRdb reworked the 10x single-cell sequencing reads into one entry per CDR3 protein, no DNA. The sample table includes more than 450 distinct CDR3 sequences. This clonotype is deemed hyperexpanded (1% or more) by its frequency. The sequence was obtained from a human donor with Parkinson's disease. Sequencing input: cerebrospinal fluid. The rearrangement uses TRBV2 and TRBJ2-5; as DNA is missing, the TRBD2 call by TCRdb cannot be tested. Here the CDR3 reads CASGRGSGGAETQYF.